The source of this TCR beta chain is a study of control samples from healthy donors and cancer patients. The germline CDR1 and CDR2 sequences are LGHDT and YNNKEL (reference sequence). The CDR3 extends over 16 amino acids. V trimming: 8 bases; J trimming: 1 base; junction bases outside the gene matches: 13. Produced via immunoSEQ multiplex PCR; TCRdb's table is partial and in-frame only. The repertoire holds 120,000 to 150,000 clones, with over 85% as singletons. The specimen sequenced was blood. The TCR sequence derives from a man aged 25-45 years in good health. This chain uses TRBV3-1 (or the pseudogene TRBV3-2) with TRBJ2-7; 8 nucleotides agree with TRBD2. CDR3 in amino acids: CASSPGGRLSSYEQYF. The CDR3 DNA reads as TGTGCCAGCTCCCCGGGGGGGCGGTTATCTTCCTACGAGCAGTACTTC.